This record covers a single TCR beta chain. In the original workflow: Reference gene primer amplification yielded estimated nucleated cell counts. Some clones are missing from TCRdb's copy, which holds only in-frame ones; the method was immunoSEQ multiplex PCR. The V and J calls and clone size are taken from that table; D and trimming were inferred from the DNA. This table holds about 210,000 clones, under 95% found once. This sample is drawn from a study of blood T cell repertoires in COVID-19. Study details: Some COVID-19 samples were acute and others convalescent; all came from the United States, Italy and Spain. T cells, B-cell-depleted T cells, or PBMCs supplied cDNA or gDNA.

Germline V gene data show CDR1 as SGHNT and CDR2 as YYREEE (reference sequence). The CDR3 sequence is 15 residues long. The ends were cut back, 4 bases at V and 5 bases at J, with 15 bases in the middle. This sequence originates from a man aged 25 to 45 with acute or convalescent COVID-19. The sample consisted of peripheral blood. The chain recombines TRBV5-4 with TRBJ1-4; D ambiguous. CDR3 protein: CASSTRAARNEKLFF. The CDR3 DNA sequence: TGTGCCAGCAGCACCCGAGCGGCCAGGAATGAAAAACTGTTTTTT.